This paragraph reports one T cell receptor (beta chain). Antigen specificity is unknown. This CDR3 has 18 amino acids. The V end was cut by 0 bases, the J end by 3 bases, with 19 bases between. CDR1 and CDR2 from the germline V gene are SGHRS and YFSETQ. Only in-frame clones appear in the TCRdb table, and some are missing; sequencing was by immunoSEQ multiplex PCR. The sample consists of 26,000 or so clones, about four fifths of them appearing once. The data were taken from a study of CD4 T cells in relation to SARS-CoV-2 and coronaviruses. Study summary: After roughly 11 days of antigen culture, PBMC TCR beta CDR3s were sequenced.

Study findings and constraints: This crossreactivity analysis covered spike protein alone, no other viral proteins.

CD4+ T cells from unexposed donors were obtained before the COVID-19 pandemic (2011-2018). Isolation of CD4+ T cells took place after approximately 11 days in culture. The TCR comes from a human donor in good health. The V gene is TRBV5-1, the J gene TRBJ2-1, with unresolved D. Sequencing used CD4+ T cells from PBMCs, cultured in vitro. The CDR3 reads CASSLGLGGPVHYNEQFF. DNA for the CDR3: TGCGCCAGCAGCTTGGGGCTCGGTGGGCCGGTCCACTACAATGAGCAGTTCTTC.